The present TCR beta chain was sequenced within a study of shared clonotypes between healthy human individuals. Study background: Ranging from 18 to 49 in age, donors were two women and three men.

With respect to this clone: Its antigen is not identified.

The trim removed 5 bases at V and 2 bases at J, leaving 7 bases unmatched. Germline V gene data show CDR1 as MNHNS and CDR2 as SASEGT. This CDR3 region has 15 residues. General observations from the study: Clonotype sharing among donors was thought likely to change with sequencing depth.

The table came from immunoSEQ multiplex PCR; TCRdb's copy has only in-frame clones and leaves some out. Of 2 million to 3 million clones listed, more than 85% were seen once; the top ten hold approximately 0.35%. In the CD4+ fraction, cells were divided into CD45RA+ naive and CD45RA-negative memory subsets. V gene TRBV6-1 combines with J gene TRBJ2-3; 7 bases map to TRBD1. This sequence originates from a man younger than 30 in good health. Some clones in this sample may be carry-over from other donors' samples. The sequenced sample consisted of naive CD4+ T cells from PBMCs. The subset is: CD45RA+ positively selected. Here the CDR3 DNA reads TGTGCCAGCAGTTCTACAGGGGTGTCCACAGATACGCAGTATTTT. This translates into CASSSTGVSTDTQYF.